This T cell receptor beta chain came from a study of shared clonotypes between healthy human individuals. Per sorted-subset replicate PCR, input was approximately 180 ng DNA, representing around 28,000 T cell genomes. Sequenced by immunoSEQ multiplex PCR; TCRdb stores in-frame clones only, minus some. The sample includes 850,000 to 1,100,000 clones, approximately 77% of them seen just once. This CDR3 is built from 16 residues. Germline lookup yields CDR1 SQVTM and CDR2 ANQGSEA. J was trimmed by 0 bases and V by 7 bases; bases with no gene match: 12. As concerns this clone: Its antigen remains unidentified.

Study-level results: Against clonotypes common to all four donors, non-shared ones had lower generation probabilities. Generally, naive subsets (rather than memory subsets) showed larger estimated richness. A small donor pool kept down the genetic and exposure-history diversity that was represented.

The TCR sequence derives from a man aged 18 to 30 in good health. Some clones in this sample may be carry-over from other donors' samples. This rearrangement joins TRBV29-1 to TRBJ2-3; 8 bases match TRBD2. Sequenced material: memory CD4+ T cells from PBMCs. The subset denotes: CD45RA-negative fraction. The CDR3 sequence: CSATGGASGSTDTQYF. The CDR3 DNA reads TGCAGCGCTACTGGAGGGGCTAGCGGGAGCACAGATACGCAGTATTTT.